The sequence of this TCR beta chain was determined in a study of T cell responses to AZD1222 COVID-19 vaccine. CDR1 is SGHNT, CDR2 YYREEE, per germline (reference sequence). V gave up 4 bases and J gave up 5 bases; unmatched junction bases: 6. The CDR3 is made up of 13 amino acids. Clones were read by immunoSEQ multiplex PCR, and TCRdb kept only the in-frame ones, dropping some. Of tens of thousands of clones listed, approximately 85% were seen once; the top ten hold less than 20%. The receptor was derived from an adult in good health. This chain joins TRBV5-4 and TRBJ2-7; 7 bases line up with TRBD1. Sequencing was performed on peripheral blood, taken on day 0 of AZD1222 vaccination. In DNA, the CDR3 is TGTGCCAGCAGCCCTATGACAGGGAACGAGCAGTACTTC. Its protein product is CASSPMTGNEQYF.